The clone carrying this T cell receptor (beta chain) was counted between two and nine times. The antigen remains undetermined. These data belong to a study of spatial heterogeneity in lung cancer. TCRdb recomputed calls from the 5' RACE reads with MiXCR, one row per CDR3 protein. The sample shows 8,500 to 14,000 distinct CDR3 sequences, 10% of them seen only once. General study findings and limits: Tumor TCRs that were ubiquitous and expanded showed up in blood more at resection than follow-up.

As to time point: blood at routine non-recurrence follow-up after resection. CDR3 length equals 15 residues. V lost 0 bases and J lost 1, with 7 bases in between. The germline CDR1 and CDR2 sequences are SGHRS and YFSETQ. Here the sequenced sample was PBMCs, taken at follow-up. The sequence was obtained from a female donor with early-stage non-small cell lung cancer. The J gene is TRBJ2-2, the V gene TRBV5-1, with a tentative D call TRBD1 (5 bases). CDR3 amino acids: CASSLGQGNTGELFF. DNA of the CDR3: TGCGCCAGCAGCTTGGGCCAGGGGAACACCGGGGAGCTGTTTTTT.